This TCR beta chain is drawn from a study of blood T cell repertoires in COVID-19. The V gene lost 4 bases and the J gene lost 8 bases, with 7 bases spanning the gap. Germline CDR1 reads SGDLS; CDR2 reads YYNGEE. The CDR3 loop spans 11 amino acids. This clone was counted a single time. Using immunoSEQ multiplex PCR, the repertoire was profiled, and TCRdb retains in-frame clones only, with some absent. The table lists 65,000 to 85,000 clones, about 90% of them singletons, with around 4.4% in the top ten. This chain links TRBV9 with TRBJ2-1; D is unclear. The receptor was derived from a man aged 50 to 60 with active COVID-19. Sequenced: peripheral blood. The CDR3 region is CASSPTDEQFF. CDR3 DNA sequence: TGTGCCAGCAGCCCCACAGATGAGCAGTTCTTC.